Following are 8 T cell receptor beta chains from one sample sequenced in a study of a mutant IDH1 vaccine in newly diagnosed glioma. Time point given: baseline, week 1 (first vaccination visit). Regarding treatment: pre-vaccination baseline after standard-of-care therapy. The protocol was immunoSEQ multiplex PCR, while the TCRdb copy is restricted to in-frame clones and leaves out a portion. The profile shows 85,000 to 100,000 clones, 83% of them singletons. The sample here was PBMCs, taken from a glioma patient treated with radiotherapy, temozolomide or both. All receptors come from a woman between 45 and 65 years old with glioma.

CDR3 sequence: CASSQEQGGSQPQHF. The CDR3 DNA is TGCGCCAGCAGCCAAGAACAGGGTGGCAGTCAGCCCCAGCATTTT. V is TRBV4-1 and J is TRBJ1-5; TRBD1 is a possible D gene (6 bases). The CDR3 length is 15 residues. V lost 0 bases and J 6 bases, leaving 12 bases between the germline ends. Per the germline V gene, CDR1 is MGHRA and CDR2 is YSYEKL.

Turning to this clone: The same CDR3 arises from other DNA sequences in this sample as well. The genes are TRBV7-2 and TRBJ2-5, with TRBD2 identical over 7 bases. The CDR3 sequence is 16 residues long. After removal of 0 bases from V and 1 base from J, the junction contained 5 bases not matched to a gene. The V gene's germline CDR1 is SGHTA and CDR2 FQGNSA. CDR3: CASSLASSGGQETQYF. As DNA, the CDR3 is TGTGCCAGCAGCTTAGCTTCTTCGGGGGGCCAAGAGACCCAGTACTTC.

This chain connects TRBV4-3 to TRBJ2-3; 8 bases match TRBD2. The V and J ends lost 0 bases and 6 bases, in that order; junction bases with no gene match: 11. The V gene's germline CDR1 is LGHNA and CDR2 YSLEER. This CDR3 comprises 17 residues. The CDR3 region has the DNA TGCGCCAGCAGCCAAGACGGCCGGGGGGGGAAGATGGATACGCAGTATTTT. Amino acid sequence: CASSQDGRGGKMDTQYF.

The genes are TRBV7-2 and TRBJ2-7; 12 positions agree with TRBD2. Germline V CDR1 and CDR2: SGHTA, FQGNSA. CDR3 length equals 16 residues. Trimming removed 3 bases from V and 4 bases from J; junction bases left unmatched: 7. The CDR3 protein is CASSFYSGTSGYEQYF. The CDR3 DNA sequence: TGTGCCAGCAGCTTCTACTCCGGGACTAGCGGGTACGAGCAGTACTTC.

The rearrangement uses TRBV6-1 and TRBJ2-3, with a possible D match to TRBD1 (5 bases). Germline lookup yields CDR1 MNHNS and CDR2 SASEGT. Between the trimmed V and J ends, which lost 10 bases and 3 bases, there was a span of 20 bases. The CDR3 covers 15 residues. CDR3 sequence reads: CATRGRGRGTDTQYF. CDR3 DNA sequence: TGTGCCACTAGGGGAAGGGGCCGAGGAACAGATACGCAGTATTTT.

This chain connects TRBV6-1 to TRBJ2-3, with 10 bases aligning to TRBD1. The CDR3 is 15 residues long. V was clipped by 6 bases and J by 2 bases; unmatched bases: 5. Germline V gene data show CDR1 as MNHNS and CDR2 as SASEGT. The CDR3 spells CASSSGTGVTDTQYF. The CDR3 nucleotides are TGTGCCAGCAGCTCCGGGACAGGGGTCACAGATACGCAGTATTTT.

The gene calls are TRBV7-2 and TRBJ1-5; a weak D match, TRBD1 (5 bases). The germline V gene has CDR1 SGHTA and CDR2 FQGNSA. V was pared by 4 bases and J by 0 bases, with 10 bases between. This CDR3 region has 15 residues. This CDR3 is CASSSGHDSNQPQHF. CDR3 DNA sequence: TGTGCCAGCAGCTCCGGACACGATAGCAATCAGCCCCAGCATTTT.

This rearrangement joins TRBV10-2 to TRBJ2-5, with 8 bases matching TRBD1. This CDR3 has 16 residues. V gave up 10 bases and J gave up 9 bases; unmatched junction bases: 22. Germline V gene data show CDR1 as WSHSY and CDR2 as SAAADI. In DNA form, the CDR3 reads TGCGCCACCCTCCGCGGACAGGGCGGGGAGAATGGGGCCCAGTACTTC. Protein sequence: CATLRGQGGENGAQYF.